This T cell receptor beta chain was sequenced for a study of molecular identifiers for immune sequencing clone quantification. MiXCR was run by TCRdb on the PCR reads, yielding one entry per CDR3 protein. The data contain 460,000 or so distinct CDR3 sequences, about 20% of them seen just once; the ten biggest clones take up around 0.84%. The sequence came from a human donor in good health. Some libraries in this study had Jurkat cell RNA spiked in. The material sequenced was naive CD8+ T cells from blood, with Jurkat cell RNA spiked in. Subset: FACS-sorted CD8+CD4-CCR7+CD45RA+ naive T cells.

CDR3 coding DNA: TGTGCCTGGAGTGTCACTGGCCATTACGAGCAGTACTTC. It codes for CAWSVTGHYEQYF. The chain employs TRBV30 and TRBJ2-7; D gene unclear. The CDR3 is 13 amino acids. Germline V CDR1 and CDR2: GTSNPN, SVGIG (reference sequence). Trimming removed 0 bases at V and 4 bases at J, with 10 bases between.